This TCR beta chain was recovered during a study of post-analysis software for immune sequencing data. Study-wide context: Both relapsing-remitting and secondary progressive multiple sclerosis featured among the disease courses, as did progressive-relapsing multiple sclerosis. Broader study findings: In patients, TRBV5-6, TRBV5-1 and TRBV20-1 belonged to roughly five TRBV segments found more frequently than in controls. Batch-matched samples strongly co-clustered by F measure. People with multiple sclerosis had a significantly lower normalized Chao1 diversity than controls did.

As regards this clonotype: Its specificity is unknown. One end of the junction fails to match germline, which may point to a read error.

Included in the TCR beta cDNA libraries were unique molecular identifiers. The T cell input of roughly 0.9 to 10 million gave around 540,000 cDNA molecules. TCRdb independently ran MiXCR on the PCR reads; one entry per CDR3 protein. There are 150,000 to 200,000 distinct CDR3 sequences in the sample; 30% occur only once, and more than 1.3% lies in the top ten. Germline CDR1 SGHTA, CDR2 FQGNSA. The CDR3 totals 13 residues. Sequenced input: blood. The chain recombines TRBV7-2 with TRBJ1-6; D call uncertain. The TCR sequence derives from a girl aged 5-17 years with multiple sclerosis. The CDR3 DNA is TGTGCCAGCAGCTTAGTGGGGTCGGCACCCCCCCACTTT. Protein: CASSLVGSAPPHF.